Listed here is a single T cell receptor (beta chain). The antigen is undetermined. The data belong to a study of CD8+CD57+ T cells in acquired aplastic anemia. In the study overall: Recorded DNA amounts for sorted CD4+ and CD8+ cells had an average of approximately 3 ug. About 11 million reads, on average, were obtained for CD4+ cells from healthy donors.

According to the study, genomic DNA was the template for TCR beta VDJ and CDR3 profiling. TCRdb recomputed calls from the reads with MiXCR, one row per CDR3 protein. The sample includes tens of thousands of distinct CDR3 sequences, about half seen only once; the top ten take approximately 61%. Whole-study findings and limits: Researchers reported that CD8+ Simpson's diversity was not significantly different in patients versus controls. Twenty-nine CD8+ CDR3 sequences were shared between patients and controls.

In germline, CDR1 is MGHDK, CDR2 SYGVNS. The ends were cut back, 5 bases at V and 3 bases at J, with 5 bases in the middle. The CDR3 extends over 12 amino acids. The chain combines TRBV25-1 with TRBJ1-5; D is ambiguous. The specimen sequenced was sorted CD4+, CD8+, or CD8+CD57+ T cells (not recorded which) from PBMCs. The TCR comes from a human donor in good health, serving as a control. The CDR3 sequence is CASSFLNQPQHF. The CDR3 bases are TGTGCCAGCAGTTTTCTCAATCAGCCCCAGCATTTT.